This T cell receptor (beta chain) was captured in a study of blood T cell repertoires in COVID-19. Study context: Italy, Spain and the United States were the sources of the convalescent and acute COVID-19 samples.

Sequenced by immunoSEQ multiplex PCR; TCRdb stores in-frame clones only, minus some. Among 200,000 to 250,000 clones listed, about 91% were seen once. This receptor was taken from a woman in her 50s with acute COVID-19. The sample comprised PBMCs or T cells enriched from blood (not recorded which).

CDR3 sequence (DNA): TGCAGCGTAGCCGGGACAGGCGCCTGGGGCTACACCTTC. Its protein product is CSVAGTGAWGYTF. The chain uses TRBV29-1 and TRBJ1-2; 8 bases fit TRBD1. This CDR3 has 13 residues. V shed 6 bases and J 8 bases; nucleotides not matched to a gene: 11. Germline assignment: CDR1 SQVTM and CDR2 ANQGSEA.